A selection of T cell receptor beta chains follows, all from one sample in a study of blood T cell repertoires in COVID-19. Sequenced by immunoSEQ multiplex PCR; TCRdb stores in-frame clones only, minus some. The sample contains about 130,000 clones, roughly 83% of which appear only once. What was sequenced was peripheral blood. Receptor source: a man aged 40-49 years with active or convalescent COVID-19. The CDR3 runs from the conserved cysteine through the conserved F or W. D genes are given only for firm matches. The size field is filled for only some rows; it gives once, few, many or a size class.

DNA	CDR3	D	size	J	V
TGTGCCAGCAGTTTCGGGGAAAAGCACGAGCAGTACTTC	CASSFGEKHEQYF	NA	NA	TRBJ2-7	TRBV27
TGTGCCAGCAGCTTAGATTTTGGGGGGACCTACTACAATGAGCAGTTCTTC	CASSLDFGGTYYNEQFF	NA	few	TRBJ2-1	TRBV11-3
TGTGCCAGCAGTAGGACAGGGGGCTATGGCTACACCTTC	CASSRTGGYGYTF	TRBD1	NA	TRBJ1-2	TRBV6-5
TGTGCCAGCAGCCCGGACACAAGGGGTGAAAAACTGTTTTTT	CASSPDTRGEKLFF	NA	NA	TRBJ1-4	TRBV7-2
TGTGCCTGGAGTGGCGGGTGGGGTCAGCCCCAGCATTTT	CAWSGGWGQPQHF	NA	NA	TRBJ1-5	TRBV30
TGTGCCAGCTTTCCGGGACTAGCGGGAGGAAGGCATGAGCAGTTCTTC	CASFPGLAGGRHEQFF	TRBD2	NA	TRBJ2-1	TRBV14
TGCGCCAGCAGCTTTACCCTTACAGGGGGCGAAGGGTCTAATGAAAAACTGTTTTTT	CASSFTLTGGEGSNEKLFF	TRBD1	NA	TRBJ1-4	TRBV5-1
TGTGCCAGCAGTCGCGGACTAGCGGAATCCCACGACGGAGAGCAGTTCTTC	CASSRGLAESHDGEQFF	TRBD2	NA	TRBJ2-1	TRBV6-6
TGTGCCTGGAGTGTATCGCACGGGGGGCCCCGAGGCACCGGGGAGCTGTTTTTT	CAWSVSHGGPRGTGELFF	NA	NA	TRBJ2-2	TRBV30
TGTGCCAGCAGGGCGGGACTAGCGACGAACACCGGGGAGCTGTTTTTT	CASRAGLATNTGELFF	TRBD2	NA	TRBJ2-2	TRBV5-4
TGTGCCTGGAGTCGGGCGGGCGGTAATCAGCCCCAGCATTTT	CAWSRAGGNQPQHF	NA	NA	TRBJ1-5	TRBV30
TGTGCCAGCAGCTCTCTCGAGGGAGGGAATCAGCCCCAGCATTTT	CASSSLEGGNQPQHF	NA	NA	TRBJ1-5	TRBV7-9
TGTGCCAGCACCCCGGGGCAGGGGAGCTCCTACGAGCAGTACTTC	CASTPGQGSSYEQYF	NA	NA	TRBJ2-7	TRBV6-5
TGCAGCGTTAGTACCGGGAGCCCTAATTCACCCCTCCACTTT	CSVSTGSPNSPLHF	NA	NA	TRBJ1-6	TRBV29-1
TGCGCCAGCAGCGCAACAGGGGGCGGGGGAGAGACCCAGTACTTC	CASSATGGGGETQYF	TRBD1	NA	TRBJ2-5	TRBV5-1
TGCGCCAGCGGGAAATCCAGCGGAAGCTACGAGCAGTACTTC	CASGKSSGSYEQYF	NA	few	TRBJ2-7	TRBV5-1
TGTGCCAGCAGAGAGACAGGGGGGAAAAACACCATATATTTT	CASRETGGKNTIYF	TRBD1	NA	TRBJ1-3	TRBV6-5
TGTGCCAGCAGCCCGGGGGGAGCCGGTAACTATGGCTACACCTTC	CASSPGGAGNYGYTF	NA	NA	TRBJ1-2	TRBV6-2/TRBV6-3
TGTGCCAGCTTACTAGCGGGGGTTACCACCGGGGAGCTGTTTTTT	CASLLAGVTTGELFF	TRBD2	NA	TRBJ2-2	TRBV7-2
TGTGCCAGCAGTTTATACGCAGGGGGTTCACCCCTCCACTTT	CASSLYAGGSPLHF	TRBD1	NA	TRBJ1-6	TRBV28
TGTGCCAGCAGCTTCGGGGGGGCGGATCGAGATACGCAGTATTTT	CASSFGGADRDTQYF	TRBD2	NA	TRBJ2-3	TRBV5-8
TGTGCCTGGGAAGTCTACGCTGAAGCTTTCTTT	CAWEVYAEAFF	NA	NA	TRBJ1-1	TRBV30
TGTGCCAGCAGCCTGAGGGGCAATCAGCCCCAGCATTTT	CASSLRGNQPQHF	NA	NA	TRBJ1-5	TRBV27
TGTGCCAGCAGCGTAGGTGCAGGCAGTGTCGACGAGCAGTACTTC	CASSVGAGSVDEQYF	NA	NA	TRBJ2-7	TRBV9
TGCGCCAGCAGCTTGGGGGAGAGGGAAGCTTTCTTT	CASSLGEREAFF	NA	NA	TRBJ1-1	TRBV5-1
TGCGCCAGCAGCCCCGAGGGGGGGTCTGGGTCACCCCTCCACTTT	CASSPEGGSGSPLHF	NA	NA	TRBJ1-6	TRBV5-1
TGCGCCAGCCCTCGGGGGGCCTACGAGCAGTACTTC	CASPRGAYEQYF	TRBD2	NA	TRBJ2-7	TRBV5-1
TGTGCCAGCGCAGTTGGGACAGGGCCGTATGGCTACACCTTC	CASAVGTGPYGYTF	TRBD1	NA	TRBJ1-2	TRBV16
TGTGCCAGCAGTGGGCGGGGGAGCTCCTACAATGAGCAGTTCTTC	CASSGRGSSYNEQFF	TRBD2	once	TRBJ2-1	TRBV2
TGCGCCAGCAGGGAAGGTCAGGGGCGAGGCTATGGCTACACCTTC	CASREGQGRGYGYTF	NA	NA	TRBJ1-2	TRBV5-1
TGTGCCAGCAGCCAAGACATCAGGGGGCAGAACACCTTC	CASSQDIRGQNTF	TRBD1	NA	TRBJ1-2	TRBV14
TGTGCCAGCAGCTTAACTAGCGGGGGCTACACCGGGGAGCTGTTTTTT	CASSLTSGGYTGELFF	TRBD2	once	TRBJ2-2	TRBV7-2
TGTGCCAGCAAAGCGGGGGGGATCATTGGGACCCAGTACTTC	CASKAGGIIGTQYF	TRBD2	NA	TRBJ2-5	TRBV2
TGTGCCACCAGTGACCGGGGACAGGGGGGACAGCCCCAGCATTTT	CATSDRGQGGQPQHF	TRBD1	few	TRBJ1-5	TRBV24-1
TGTGCCAGCAGCGTACTAGCGGGAGGTTTAGTGGATGAGCAGTTCTTC	CASSVLAGGLVDEQFF	TRBD2	NA	TRBJ2-1	TRBV9
TGTGCCAGCAGCTCCGTTACGGGTGATGTCTATGGCTACACCTTC	CASSSVTGDVYGYTF	NA	NA	TRBJ1-2	TRBV7-9
TGTGCCAGCAGCTACCGGACAGGGCTGGACCAGTTCTTC	CASSYRTGLDQFF	TRBD1	few	TRBJ2-1	TRBV9
TGTGCCAGCAGCCCCAACGGGGTGACGGATGGCTACACCTTC	CASSPNGVTDGYTF	NA	NA	TRBJ1-2	TRBV6-5